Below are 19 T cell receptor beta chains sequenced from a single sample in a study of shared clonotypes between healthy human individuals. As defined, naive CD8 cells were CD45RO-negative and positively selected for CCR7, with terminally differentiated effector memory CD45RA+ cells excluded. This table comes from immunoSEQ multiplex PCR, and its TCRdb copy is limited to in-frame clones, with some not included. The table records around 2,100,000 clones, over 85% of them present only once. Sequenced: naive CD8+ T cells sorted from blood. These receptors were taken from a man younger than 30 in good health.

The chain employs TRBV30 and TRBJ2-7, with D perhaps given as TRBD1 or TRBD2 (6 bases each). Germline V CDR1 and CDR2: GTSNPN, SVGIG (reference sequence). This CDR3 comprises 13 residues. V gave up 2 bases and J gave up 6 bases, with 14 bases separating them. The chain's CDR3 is CAWSWGAPAEQYF. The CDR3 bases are TGTGCCTGGAGTTGGGGGGCGCCGGCCGAGCAGTACTTC.

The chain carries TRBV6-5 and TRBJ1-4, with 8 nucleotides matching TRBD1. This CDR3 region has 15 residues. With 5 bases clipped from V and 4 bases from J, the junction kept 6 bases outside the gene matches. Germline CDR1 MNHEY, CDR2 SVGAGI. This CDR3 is CASSRDRGDNEKLFF. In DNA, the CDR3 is TGTGCCAGCAGTCGAGACAGGGGAGATAATGAAAAACTGTTTTTT.

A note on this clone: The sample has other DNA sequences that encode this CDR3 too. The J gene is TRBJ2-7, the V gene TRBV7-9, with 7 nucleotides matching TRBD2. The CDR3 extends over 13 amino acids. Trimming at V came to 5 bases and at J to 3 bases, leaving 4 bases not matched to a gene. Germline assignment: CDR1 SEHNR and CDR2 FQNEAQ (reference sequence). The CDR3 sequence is CASSQGLSYEQYF. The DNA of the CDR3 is TGTGCCAGCAGCCAGGGACTAAGCTACGAGCAGTACTTC.

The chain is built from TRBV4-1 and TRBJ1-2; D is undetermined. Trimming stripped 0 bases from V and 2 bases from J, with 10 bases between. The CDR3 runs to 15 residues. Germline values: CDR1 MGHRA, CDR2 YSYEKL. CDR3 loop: CASSQERADNYGYTF. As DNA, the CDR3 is TGCGCCAGCAGCCAAGAAAGGGCAGACAACTATGGCTACACCTTC.

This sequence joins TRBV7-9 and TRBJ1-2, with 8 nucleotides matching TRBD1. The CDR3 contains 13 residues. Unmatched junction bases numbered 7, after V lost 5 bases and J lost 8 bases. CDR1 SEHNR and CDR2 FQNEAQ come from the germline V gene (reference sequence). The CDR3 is CASSPTGVVGYTF. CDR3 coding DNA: TGTGCCAGCAGCCCGACAGGGGTAGTGGGCTACACCTTC.

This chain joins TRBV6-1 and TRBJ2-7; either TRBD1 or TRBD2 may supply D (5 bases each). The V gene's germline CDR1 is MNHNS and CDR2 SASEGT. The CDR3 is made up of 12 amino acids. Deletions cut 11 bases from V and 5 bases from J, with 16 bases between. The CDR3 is CASEGFTDEQYF. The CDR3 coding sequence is TGTGCCTCCGAGGGGTTTACGGACGAGCAGTACTTC.

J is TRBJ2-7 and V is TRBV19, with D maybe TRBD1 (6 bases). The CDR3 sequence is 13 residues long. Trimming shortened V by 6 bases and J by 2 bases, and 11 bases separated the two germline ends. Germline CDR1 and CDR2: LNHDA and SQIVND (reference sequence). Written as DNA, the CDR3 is TGTGCCAGTAGCGGACAGAATACCTACGAGCAGTACTTC. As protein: CASSGQNTYEQYF.

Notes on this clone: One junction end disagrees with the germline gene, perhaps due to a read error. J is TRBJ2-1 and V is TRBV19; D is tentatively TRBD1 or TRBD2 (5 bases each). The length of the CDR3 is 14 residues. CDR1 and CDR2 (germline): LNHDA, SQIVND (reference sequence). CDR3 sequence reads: CASSYPGSGKGEVF. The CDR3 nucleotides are TGTGCCAGTAGCTACCCGGGATCAGGGAAGGGAGAGGTCTTC. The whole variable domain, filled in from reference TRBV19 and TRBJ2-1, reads DGGITQSPKYLFRKEGQNVTLSCEQNLNHDAMYWYRQDPGQGLRLIYYSQIVNDFQKGDIAEGYSVSREKKESFPLTVTSAQKNPTAFYLCASSYPGSGKGEVFGPGTRLTVL.

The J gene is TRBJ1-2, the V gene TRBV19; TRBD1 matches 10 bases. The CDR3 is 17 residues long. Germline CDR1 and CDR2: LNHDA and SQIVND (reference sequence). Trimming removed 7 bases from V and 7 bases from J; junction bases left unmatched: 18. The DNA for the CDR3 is TGTGCCAGTACCTTAAAGCCCGGGACAGGGGACCGTGTTGGCTACACCTTC. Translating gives CASTLKPGTGDRVGYTF.

CDR3 loop: CATSIDRGEGTEAFF. The DNA for the CDR3 is TGTGCCACCAGCATAGACAGGGGAGAGGGCACTGAAGCTTTCTTT. This chain uses TRBV15 with TRBJ1-1; 8 nucleotides match TRBD1. V lost 4 bases to trimming and J lost 4 bases; unmatched junction nucleotides: 8. CDR1 and CDR2 (germline): LNHNV, YYDKDF (reference sequence). The CDR3 loop spans 15 amino acids.

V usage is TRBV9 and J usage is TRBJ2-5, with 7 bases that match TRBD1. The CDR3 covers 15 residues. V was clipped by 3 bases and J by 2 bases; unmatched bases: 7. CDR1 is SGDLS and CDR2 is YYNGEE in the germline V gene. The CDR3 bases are TGTGCCAGCAGCGGCCGGGACAGCTGGCAAGAGACCCAGTACTTC. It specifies CASSGRDSWQETQYF.

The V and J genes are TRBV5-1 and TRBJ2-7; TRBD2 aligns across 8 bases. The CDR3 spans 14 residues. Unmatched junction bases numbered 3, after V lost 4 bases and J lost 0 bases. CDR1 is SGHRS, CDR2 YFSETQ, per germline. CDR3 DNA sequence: TGCGCCAGCAGCCCGGGGGGGGCCTCCTACGAGCAGTACTTC. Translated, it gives CASSPGGASYEQYF.

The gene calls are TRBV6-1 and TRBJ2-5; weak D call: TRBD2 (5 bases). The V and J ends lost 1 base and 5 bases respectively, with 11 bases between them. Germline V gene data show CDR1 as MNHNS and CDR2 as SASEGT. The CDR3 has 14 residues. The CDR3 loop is CASSEERGWETQYF. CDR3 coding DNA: TGTGCCAGCAGTGAAGAACGGGGATGGGAGACCCAGTACTTC.

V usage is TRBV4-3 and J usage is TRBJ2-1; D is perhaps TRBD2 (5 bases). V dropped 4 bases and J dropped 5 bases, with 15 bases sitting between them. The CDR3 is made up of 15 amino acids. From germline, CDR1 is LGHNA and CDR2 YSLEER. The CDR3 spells CASSLGIAMNNEQFF. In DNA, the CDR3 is TGCGCCAGCAGCCTAGGGATAGCGATGAACAATGAGCAGTTCTTC.

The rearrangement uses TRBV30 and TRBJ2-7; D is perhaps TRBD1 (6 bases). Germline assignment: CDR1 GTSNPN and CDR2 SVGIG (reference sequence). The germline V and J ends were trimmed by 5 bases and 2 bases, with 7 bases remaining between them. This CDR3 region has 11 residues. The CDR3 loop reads CAWEGAYEQYF. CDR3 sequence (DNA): TGTGCCTGGGAGGGGGCCTACGAGCAGTACTTC.

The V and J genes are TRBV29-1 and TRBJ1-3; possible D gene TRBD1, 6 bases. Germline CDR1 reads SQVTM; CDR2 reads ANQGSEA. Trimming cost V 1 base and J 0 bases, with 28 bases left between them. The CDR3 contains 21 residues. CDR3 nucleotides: TGCAGCGTTGAAGGGGGTCACGGGGGTGAGGGGGAGTTAAGCTCTGGAAACACCATATATTTT. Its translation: CSVEGGHGGEGELSSGNTIYF.

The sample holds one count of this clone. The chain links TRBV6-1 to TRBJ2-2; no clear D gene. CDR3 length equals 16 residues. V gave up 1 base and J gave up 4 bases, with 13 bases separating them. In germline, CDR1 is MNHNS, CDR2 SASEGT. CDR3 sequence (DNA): TGTGCCAGCAGTGAAGGGGGAATTGGTGTCACCGGGGAGCTGTTTTTT. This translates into CASSEGGIGVTGELFF.

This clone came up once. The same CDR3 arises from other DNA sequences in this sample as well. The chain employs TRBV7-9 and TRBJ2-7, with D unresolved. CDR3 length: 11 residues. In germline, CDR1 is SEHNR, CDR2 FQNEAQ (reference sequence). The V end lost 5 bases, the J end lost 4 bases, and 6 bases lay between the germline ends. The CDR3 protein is CASSPLYEQYF. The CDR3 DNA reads TGTGCCAGCAGCCCCTTGTACGAGCAGTACTTC. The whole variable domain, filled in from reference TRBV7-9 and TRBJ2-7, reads DTGVSQNPRHKITKRGQNVTFRCDPISEHNRLYWYRQTLGQGPEFLTYFQNEAQLEKSRLLSDRFSAERPKGSFSTLEIQRTEQGDSAMYLCASSPLYEQYFGPGTRLTVT.

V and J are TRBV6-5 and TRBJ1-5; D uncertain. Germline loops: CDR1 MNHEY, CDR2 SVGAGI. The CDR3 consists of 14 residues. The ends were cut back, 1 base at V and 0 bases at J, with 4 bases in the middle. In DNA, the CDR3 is TGTGCCAGCAGTTACTGGGGTAGCAATCAGCCCCAGCATTTT. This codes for CASSYWGSNQPQHF.